This TCR beta chain emerged from a study of blood T cell repertoires in COVID-19. At the level of the study: Some COVID-19 samples were acute and others convalescent; all came from the United States, Italy and Spain. PBMCs, B-cell-depleted T cells, or T cells provided the cDNA or gDNA that made up the material.

This clone was picked up one time. Here immunoSEQ multiplex PCR was the method, and the copy in TCRdb shows in-frame clones only, minus some. The table lists about 130,000 clones, more than 80% of them singletons, with 3.2% in the top ten. V gave up 6 bases and J gave up 0 bases, with 12 bases separating them. The CDR3 has 15 residues. CDR1 and CDR2 (germline): MNHEY, SVGEGT. The sequencing sample was made of peripheral blood. This receptor was obtained from a woman of 80 years or more with COVID-19, enrolled during active disease. The chain is built from TRBV6-2 or TRBV6-3 and TRBJ1-5, with TRBD1 as a possible D gene (5 bases). The CDR3 DNA sequence: TGTGCCAGCAGCATTGACAGCTATAGCAATCAGCCCCAGCATTTT. Residues: CASSIDSYSNQPQHF.